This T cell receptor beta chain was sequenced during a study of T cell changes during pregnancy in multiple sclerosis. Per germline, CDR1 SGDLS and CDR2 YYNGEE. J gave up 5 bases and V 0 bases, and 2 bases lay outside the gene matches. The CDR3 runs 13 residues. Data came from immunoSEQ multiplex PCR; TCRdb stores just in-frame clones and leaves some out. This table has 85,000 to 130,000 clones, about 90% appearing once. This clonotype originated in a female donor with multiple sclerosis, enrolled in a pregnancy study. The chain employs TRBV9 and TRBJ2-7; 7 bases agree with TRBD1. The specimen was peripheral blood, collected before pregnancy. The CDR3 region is CASSVADRDEQYF. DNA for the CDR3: TGTGCCAGCAGCGTAGCCGACAGGGACGAGCAGTACTTC.